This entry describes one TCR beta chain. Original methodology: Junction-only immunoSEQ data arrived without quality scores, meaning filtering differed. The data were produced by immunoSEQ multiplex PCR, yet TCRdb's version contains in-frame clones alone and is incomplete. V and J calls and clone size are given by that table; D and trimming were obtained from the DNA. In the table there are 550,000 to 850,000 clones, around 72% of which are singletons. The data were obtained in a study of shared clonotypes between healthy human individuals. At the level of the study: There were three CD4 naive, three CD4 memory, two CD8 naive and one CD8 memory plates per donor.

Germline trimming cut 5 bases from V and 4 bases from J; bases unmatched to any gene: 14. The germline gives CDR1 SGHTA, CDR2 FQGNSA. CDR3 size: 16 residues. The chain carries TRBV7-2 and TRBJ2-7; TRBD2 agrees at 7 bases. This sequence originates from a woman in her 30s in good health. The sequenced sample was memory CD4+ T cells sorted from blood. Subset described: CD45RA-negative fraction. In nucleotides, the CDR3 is TGTGCCAGCAGCCCCCGAGGCGGGAGCCTTTCTTACGAGCAGTACTTC. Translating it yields CASSPRGGSLSYEQYF.